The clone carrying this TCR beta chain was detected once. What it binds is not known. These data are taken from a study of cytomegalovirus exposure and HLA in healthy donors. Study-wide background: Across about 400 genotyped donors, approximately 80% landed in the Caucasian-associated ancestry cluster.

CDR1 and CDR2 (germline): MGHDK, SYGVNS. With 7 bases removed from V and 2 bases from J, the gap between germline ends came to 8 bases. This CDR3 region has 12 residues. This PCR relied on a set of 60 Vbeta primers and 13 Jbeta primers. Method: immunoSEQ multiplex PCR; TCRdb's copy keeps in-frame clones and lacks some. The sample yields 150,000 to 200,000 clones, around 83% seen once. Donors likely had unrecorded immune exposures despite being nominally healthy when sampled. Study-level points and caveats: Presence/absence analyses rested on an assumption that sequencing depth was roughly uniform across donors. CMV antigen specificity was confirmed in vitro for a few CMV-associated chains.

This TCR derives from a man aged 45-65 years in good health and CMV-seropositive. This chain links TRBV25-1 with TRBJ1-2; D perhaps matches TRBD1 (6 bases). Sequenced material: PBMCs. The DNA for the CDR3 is TGTGCCAGCAAGGACAGCAACTATGGCTACACCTTC. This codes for CASKDSNYGYTF.